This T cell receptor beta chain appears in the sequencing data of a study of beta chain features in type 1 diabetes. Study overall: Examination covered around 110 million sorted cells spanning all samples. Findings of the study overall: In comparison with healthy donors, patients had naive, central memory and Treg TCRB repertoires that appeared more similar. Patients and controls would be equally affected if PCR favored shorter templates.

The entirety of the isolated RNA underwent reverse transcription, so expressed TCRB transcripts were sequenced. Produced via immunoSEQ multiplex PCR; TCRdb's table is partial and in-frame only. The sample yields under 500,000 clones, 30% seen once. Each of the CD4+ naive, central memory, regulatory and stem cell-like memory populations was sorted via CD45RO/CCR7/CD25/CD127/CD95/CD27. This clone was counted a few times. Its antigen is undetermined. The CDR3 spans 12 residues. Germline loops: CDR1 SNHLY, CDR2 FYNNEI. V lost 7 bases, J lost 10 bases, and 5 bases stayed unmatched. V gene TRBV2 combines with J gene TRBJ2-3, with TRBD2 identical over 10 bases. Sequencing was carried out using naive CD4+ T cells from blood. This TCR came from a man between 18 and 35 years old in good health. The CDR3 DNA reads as TGTGCCAGCACGCTAGCGGGAGCTCCGCAGTATTTT. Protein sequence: CASTLAGAPQYF.